The clone carrying this T cell receptor (beta chain) has a handful of counts. This sample was included in a study of cytomegalovirus exposure and HLA in healthy donors. Study background: About 85 million unique TCRs from HLA-typed donors were held in an early release of data.

Trimming took off 4 bases at V and 2 bases at J, with 6 bases between the two ends. The length of the CDR3 is 12 residues. Germline V lookup: CDR1 SGHDN, CDR2 FVKESK. Healthy bone marrow donors made up the donors. PCR amplification relied on 60 Vbeta primers (plus 13 Jbeta primers). Repertoires were generated with immunoSEQ multiplex PCR, while TCRdb's copy carries only in-frame clones and drops some. The sample lists roughly 100,000 clones; around three quarters were seen once. This TCR came from a woman younger than 30 in good health and CMV-seropositive. Sequencing used PBMCs. The rearrangement joins TRBV14 to TRBJ2-7; the D is unclear. The DNA of the CDR3 is TGTGCCAGCAGCCCCCGTCCCTACGAGCAGTACTTC. Translation: CASSPRPYEQYF.